These 27 T cell receptor beta chains came from one sample sequenced in a study of ipilimumab plus nivolumab after autologous stem cell transplantation. Some clones are missing from TCRdb's copy, which holds only in-frame ones; the method was immunoSEQ multiplex PCR. The data hold roughly 43,000 clones, with 88% observed a single time. Sequences were derived from PBMCs, sampled in a trial of ipilimumab plus nivolumab as post-transplant consolidation. Receptor source: a male donor with multiple myeloma.

The CDR3 nucleotides read TGTGCCAGCAGCTCAGGGACTAGCGGGGGGAGATACCGCACAGATACGCAGTATTTT. This codes for CASSSGTSGGRYRTDTQYF. The chain has TRBV5-6 and TRBJ2-3; 15 bases fit TRBD2. Trimming removed 3 bases from V and 1 base from J; junction bases left unmatched: 9. The CDR3 consists of 19 residues. Looked up from germline, CDR1 is SGHDT and CDR2 is YYEEEE.

This chain joins TRBV11-1 and TRBJ2-2; TRBD2 agrees at 12 bases. The CDR3 runs 15 residues. The V gene's germline CDR1 is SGHAT and CDR2 FQDESV (reference sequence). The J segment lost 4 bases and the V segment lost 6 bases, leaving 3 bases of the junction unmatched. CDR3 bases: TGTGCCAGCAGTCTGGGACTAGCGGGCACCGGGGAGCTGTTTTTT. It specifies CASSLGLAGTGELFF.

The chain combines TRBV5-4 with TRBJ1-4; D gene uncertain. This CDR3 has 15 amino acids. Germline CDR1 and CDR2: SGHNT and YYREEE (reference sequence). Trimming left V 3 bases short and J 0 bases short, with 9 bases between. CDR3 loop: CASSSGGATNEKLFF. The CDR3 bases are TGTGCCAGCAGCTCTGGCGGGGCAACTAATGAAAAACTGTTTTTT.

This sequence joins TRBV27 and TRBJ2-7, with 7 bases aligning to TRBD1. Germline trimming cut 5 bases from V and 1 base from J; bases unmatched to any gene: 5. This CDR3 region has 14 residues. The germline gives CDR1 MNHEY, CDR2 SMNVEV (reference sequence). The CDR3 protein is CASSDRDHSYEQYF. CDR3 sequence (DNA): TGTGCCAGCAGTGACAGGGACCATTCCTACGAGCAGTACTTC.

This chain links TRBV7-3 with TRBJ2-6; no clear D. Trimming pared 6 bases from V and 0 bases from J, leaving 12 bases between. This CDR3 region has 16 residues. Germline values: CDR1 SGHTA, CDR2 FQGTGA. The CDR3 protein is CASRPPGLSGANVLTF. The CDR3 DNA is TGTGCCAGCAGGCCTCCTGGCCTCTCTGGGGCCAACGTCCTGACTTTC.

This chain connects TRBV27 to TRBJ1-2; perhaps TRBD1 as D (6 bases). V gave up 6 bases and J gave up 4 bases, with 21 bases separating them. The germline V gene has CDR1 MNHEY and CDR2 SMNVEV (reference sequence). This CDR3 region has 16 residues. The CDR3 sequence is CASRPGGRGWIYGYTF. The CDR3 DNA follows: TGTGCCAGCAGACCCGGGGGCAGGGGATGGATCTATGGCTACACCTTC.

The rearrangement links TRBV5-8 to TRBJ2-7, with D possibly TRBD1 on 6 matching bases. The CDR3 runs to 14 residues. Trimming shortened V by 0 bases and J by 4 bases, and 11 bases separated the two germline ends. CDR1 is SGHTS and CDR2 is YDEGEE in the germline V gene. The DNA of the CDR3 is TGTGCCAGCAGCTTGGGTGGACAGAGTTACGAGCAGTACTTC. Protein product: CASSLGGQSYEQYF.

The V and J genes are TRBV19 and TRBJ2-2; 12 nucleotides line up with TRBD1. The CDR3 runs to 15 residues. The junction had 5 bases not matched to a gene; V was cut back by 6 bases and J by 6 bases. Germline lookup yields CDR1 LNHDA and CDR2 SQIVND (reference sequence). CDR3 sequence: CASREGQGAPGELFF. CDR3 sequence (DNA): TGTGCCAGTAGGGAGGGACAGGGGGCGCCCGGGGAGCTGTTTTTT.

The V call is TRBV5-1, the J call TRBJ1-1; D gene unclear. Trimming removed 6 bases at V and 0 bases at J, with 15 bases between. Germline V gene sequence: CDR1 SGHRS, CDR2 YFSETQ. The CDR3 extends over 15 amino acids. In DNA, the CDR3 is TGCGCCAGCAATCCCACGGGTGGCTTGAACACTGAAGCTTTCTTT. This translates into CASNPTGGLNTEAFF.

This chain uses TRBV4-1 with TRBJ1-5, with 7 nucleotides matching TRBD1. The CDR3 runs 16 residues. With 2 bases clipped from V and 5 bases from J, the junction kept 9 bases outside the gene matches. CDR1 and CDR2 (germline): MGHRA, YSYEKL. CDR3 nucleotide sequence: TGCGCCAGCAGCCAACCGACAGGGAGGGGAGATCAGCCCCAGCATTTT. Protein sequence: CASSQPTGRGDQPQHF.

The genes are TRBV18 and TRBJ2-5; D might be TRBD1 (5 bases). The CDR3 runs to 14 residues. Trimming shortened V by 6 bases and J by 3 bases, and 14 bases separated the two germline ends. CDR1 is KGHSH, CDR2 LQKENI, per germline. The CDR3 reads CASSPTTVEETQYF. In nucleotides, the CDR3 is TGTGCCAGCTCCCCTACGACAGTTGAAGAGACCCAGTACTTC.

This chain links TRBV6-1 with TRBJ2-1; 7 bases are a match to TRBD2. Germline V gene lookup returns CDR1 MNHNS and CDR2 SASEGT. The CDR3 covers 15 residues. Trimming at V came to 5 bases and at J to 1 base, leaving 5 bases not matched to a gene. The CDR3, as DNA: TGTGCCAGCAGTCAGACTAGCCCTTCCTACAATGAGCAGTTCTTC. This encodes CASSQTSPSYNEQFF.

This sequence joins TRBV11-3 and TRBJ2-7; 7 positions match TRBD1. V shed 1 base, J shed 6 bases, and the junction held 3 bases outside the gene matches. Germline lookup yields CDR1 SGHNT and CDR2 YENEEA. The CDR3 length is 13 residues. The CDR3 protein is CASSLGDRAEQYF. CDR3 in DNA: TGTGCCAGCAGCTTAGGAGACAGGGCCGAGCAGTACTTC.

The chain couples TRBV5-4 to TRBJ2-6; maybe TRBD1 (6 bases). V lost 4 bases and J 9 bases, leaving 14 bases between the germline ends. Germline CDR1 and CDR2: SGHNT and YYREEE (reference sequence). The CDR3 is made up of 14 amino acids. The CDR3 reads CASSQQGSVNVLTF. The CDR3, as DNA: TGTGCCAGCAGCCAACAGGGAAGCGTCAACGTCCTGACTTTC.

This clone came up a few times. The V and J genes are TRBV6-5 and TRBJ1-6; D call uncertain. Germline CDR1 MNHEY, CDR2 SVGAGI. Trimming stripped 5 bases from V and 10 bases from J, with 12 bases between. The CDR3 sequence is 13 residues long. The CDR3 DNA sequence: TGTGCCAGCAGTGACCTAAGGAGCTCACCCCTCCACTTT. Translated, it gives CASSDLRSSPLHF.

The V call is TRBV7-2, the J call TRBJ2-7; D is perhaps TRBD2 (5 bases). This CDR3 has 15 residues. CDR1 and CDR2 (germline): SGHTA, FQGNSA. V lost 0 bases and J lost 1, with 10 bases in between. DNA for the CDR3: TGTGCCAGCAGCTTAGCACTCCGGGGATCCTACGAGCAGTACTTC. Its protein product is CASSLALRGSYEQYF.

V is TRBV7-3 and J is TRBJ2-5, with 8 nucleotides matching TRBD1. The end of the DNA aligns better with TRBJ2-7, so the J call may be wrong. The CDR3 covers 16 residues. The germline gives CDR1 SGHTA, CDR2 FQGTGA. CDR3: CASSSGGTGTAYEQYF. As DNA, the CDR3 is TGTGCCAGCAGCTCTGGGGGGACAGGCACCGCGTACGAGCAGTACTTC.

The chain recombines TRBV7-9 with TRBJ1-1, with D unclear. The CDR3 sequence is 19 residues long. CDR1 is SEHNR, CDR2 FQNEAQ, per germline (reference sequence). V dropped 7 bases and J dropped 1 base, with 28 bases sitting between them. Here the CDR3 reads CASNSNSGKGTRRNTEAFF. CDR3 sequence (DNA): TGTGCCAGCAACTCCAATTCGGGGAAGGGAACCCGGCGGAACACTGAAGCTTTCTTT.

This sequence joins TRBV7-2 and TRBJ1-3; D uncertain. Looked up from germline, CDR1 is SGHTA and CDR2 is FQGNSA. Trimming removed 1 base from V and 4 bases from J, with 14 bases in between. The CDR3 totals 16 residues. The CDR3, as DNA: TGTGCCAGCAGCTTAGGAACGGGAGGTAGCGGAAACACCATATATTTT. It specifies CASSLGTGGSGNTIYF. Using reference TRBV7-2 and TRBJ1-3 for the parts outside the CDR3, the full variable domain is GAGVSQSPSNKVTEKGKDVELRCDPISGHTALYWYRQSLGQGLEFLIYFQGNSAPDKSGLPSDRFSAERTGGSVSTLTIQRTQQEDSAVYLCASSLGTGGSGNTIYFGEGSWLTVV.

This sequence joins TRBV19 and TRBJ1-1; D remains ambiguous. There are 13 residues in the CDR3. Deletions cut 4 bases from V and 10 bases from J, with 16 bases between. The germline gives CDR1 LNHDA, CDR2 SQIVND (reference sequence). Here the CDR3 reads CASSTWTDRRAFF. For the CDR3, the DNA is TGTGCCAGTAGTACTTGGACGGATCGAAGAGCTTTCTTT. The full variable domain, with the rest looked up from reference TRBV19 and TRBJ1-1, is DGGITQSPKYLFRKEGQNVTLSCEQNLNHDAMYWYRQDPGQGLRLIYYSQIVNDFQKGDIAEGYSVSREKKESFPLTVTSAQKNPTAFYLCASSTWTDRRAFFGQGTRLTVV.

V gene TRBV5-5 combines with J gene TRBJ2-7; the match to TRBD2 covers 8 bases. There are 15 residues in the CDR3. Looked up from germline, CDR1 is SGHKS and CDR2 is YYEKEE (reference sequence). J gave up 1 base and V 6 bases, and 9 bases lay outside the gene matches. In DNA form, the CDR3 reads TGTGCCAGCACCCCCCGGGGACTAGAGTCCTACGAGCAGTACTTC. This gives the protein CASTPRGLESYEQYF.

The genes are TRBV15 and TRBJ2-7; tentative D call: TRBD2 (5 bases). Germline V gene data show CDR1 as LNHNV and CDR2 as YYDKDF (reference sequence). V lost 3 bases to trimming and J lost 4 bases, with 10 bases between them. The CDR3 runs to 13 residues. Here the CDR3 reads CATSRGRGYEQYF. DNA of the CDR3: TGTGCCACCAGCAGGGGCCGGGGATACGAGCAGTACTTC.

Of note for this clone: This may be a read error: a much more frequent sequence differs by one nucleotide. The rearrangement uses TRBV2 and TRBJ1-2; 7 nucleotides line up with TRBD1. Germline-derived CDR1 and CDR2 are SNHLY and FYNNEI. The CDR3 contains 15 residues. The CDR3 reads CANSPQGGPLYGYTF. In DNA, the CDR3 is TGTGCCAACAGTCCCCAGGGGGGCCCTTTGTATGGCTACACCTTC.

CDR3 in amino acids: CASSLGGYYGYTF. CDR3 DNA sequence: TGTGCCAGCAGTCTAGGGGGGTACTATGGCTACACCTTC. V is TRBV6-5 and J is TRBJ1-2, with a weak D call TRBD1 (6 bases). V gave up 5 bases and J gave up 3 bases, with 10 bases separating them. The germline V gene encodes CDR1 MNHEY and CDR2 SVGAGI. The CDR3 contains 13 residues.

The chain uses TRBV28 and TRBJ2-1; 11 bases are a match to TRBD1. The germline CDR1 and CDR2 sequences are MDHEN and SYDVKM. Trimming at V came to 10 bases and at J to 3 bases, leaving 11 bases not matched to a gene. This CDR3 contains 16 residues. CDR3 region: CATTGGDRGNYNEQFF. For the CDR3, the DNA is TGTGCCACCACTGGGGGGGACAGGGGGAACTACAATGAGCAGTTCTTC.

The J gene is TRBJ1-2, the V gene TRBV19; D possibly corresponds to TRBD1 (6 bases). The V end was cut by 8 bases, the J end by 8 bases, with 30 bases between. The germline gives CDR1 LNHDA, CDR2 SQIVND (reference sequence). CDR3 length: 17 amino acids. The CDR3 nucleotides are TGTGCCAGTTCCCCGGGACTCTTTAGGGGGAATGAGCCCGGCTACACCTTC. As protein: CASSPGLFRGNEPGYTF.

The rearrangement joins TRBV5-1 to TRBJ1-1; no clear D gene. The CDR3 totals 14 residues. V was clipped by 2 bases and J by 5 bases, with 13 bases between them. CDR1 is SGHRS, CDR2 YFSETQ, per germline. The CDR3 DNA follows: TGCGCCAGCAGCTTTATGGGCTTCGGTACTGAAGCTTTCTTT. It encodes CASSFMGFGTEAFF.